The 21 T cell receptor beta chains presented below share a single source sample, sequenced in a study of T cell repertoires in ileal Crohn's disease. Profiling relied on immunoSEQ multiplex PCR, and the TCRdb table lists in-frame clones only, not all of them. The sample shows a few thousand clones, nearly 97% of them seen only once. What was sequenced was ileal tissue. The receptors were sampled from an adult with Crohn's disease.

The genes are TRBV19 and TRBJ1-5; 7 bases map to TRBD1. The CDR3 covers 17 residues. Looked up from germline, CDR1 is LNHDA and CDR2 is SQIVND (reference sequence). V dropped 6 bases and J dropped 3; count of bases not matched to a gene: 14. The CDR3 DNA reads as TGTGCCAGTAGCTATCCGACAGGGACCAATTTCAATCAGCCCCAGCATTTT. Translating it yields CASSYPTGTNFNQPQHF.

The gene calls are TRBV7-9 and TRBJ1-3; D remains unclear. There are 15 residues in the CDR3. The V gene lost 0 bases and the J gene lost 2 bases, with 8 bases spanning the gap. The germline V gene encodes CDR1 SEHNR and CDR2 FQNEAQ (reference sequence). CDR3 sequence (DNA): TGTGCCAGCAGCTTAGCGCGGGCGACTGGAAACACCATATATTTT. This encodes CASSLARATGNTIYF.

CDR3 sequence reads: CASHGVNTGFSGNTIYF. CDR3 nucleotide sequence: TGTGCCAGCCACGGCGTTAATACAGGTTTTTCTGGAAACACCATATATTTT. The chain joins TRBV28 to TRBJ1-3; weak D call: TRBD1 (5 bases). This CDR3 has 17 amino acids. Germline lookup yields CDR1 MDHEN and CDR2 SYDVKM. V lost 8 bases, J lost 1 base, and 21 bases lay in between.

The V call is TRBV18, the J call TRBJ1-1; 10 bases agree with TRBD1. CDR3 length: 14 residues. Germline assignment: CDR1 KGHSH and CDR2 LQKENI. The V gene end was trimmed by 7 bases and the J gene end by 5 bases; junction bases not matched to a gene: 7. CDR3 region: CASFYGQGVTEAFF. For the CDR3, the DNA is TGTGCCAGCTTCTACGGACAGGGGGTAACTGAAGCTTTCTTT.

V usage is TRBV5-1 and J usage is TRBJ2-4; D perhaps matches TRBD1 (6 bases). V gave up 0 bases and J gave up 8 bases, with 12 bases separating them. CDR1 and CDR2 from the germline V gene are SGHRS and YFSETQ. The CDR3 extends over 14 amino acids. CDR3 nucleotides: TGCGCCAGCAGCTTGGTTCAGGGGACGGACATTCAGTACTTC. It encodes CASSLVQGTDIQYF.

The V and J genes are TRBV7-9 and TRBJ1-2; D is ambiguous. V was clipped by 2 bases and J by 4 bases, with 8 bases between them. CDR1 is SEHNR and CDR2 is FQNEAQ in the germline V gene (reference sequence). The CDR3 spans 13 residues. Here the CDR3 DNA reads TGTGCCAGCAGCTTAACCGACTTCTATGGCTACACCTTC. Translating it yields CASSLTDFYGYTF.

V is TRBV5-6 and J is TRBJ2-5; the D is unclear. This CDR3 region has 15 residues. Germline V gene lookup returns CDR1 SGHDT and CDR2 YYEEEE. The V gene lost 0 bases and the J gene lost 4 bases, with 13 bases spanning the gap. DNA for the CDR3: TGTGCCAGCAGCTTGGCCGCCCTATTGAGAGAGACCCAGTACTTC. Its protein is CASSLAALLRETQYF.

The V and J genes are TRBV6-4 and TRBJ2-7; tentatively, D is TRBD2 (5 bases). The germline V and J ends were trimmed by 7 bases and 3 bases, with 7 bases remaining between them. Germline-derived CDR1 and CDR2 are MRHNA and SNTAGT. The CDR3 spans 11 residues. CDR3 nucleotide sequence: TGTGCCAGCAAAGACTACTACGAGCAGTACGTC. Its protein is CASKDYYEQYV.

The chain links TRBV5-1 to TRBJ1-4; 7 bases are shared with TRBD1. The junction had 12 bases not matched to a gene; V was cut back by 3 bases and J by 7 bases. The germline CDR1 and CDR2 sequences are SGHRS and YFSETQ. The CDR3 consists of 16 residues. Written as DNA, the CDR3 is TGCGCCAGCAGCTCGGTACCGGGACAGCCTACTGAAAAACTGTTTTTT. Its translation: CASSSVPGQPTEKLFF.

This rearrangement joins TRBV5-6 to TRBJ1-6, with unresolved D. The CDR3 is 15 amino acids. V was pared by 0 bases and J by 0 bases, with 4 bases between. Germline V gene lookup returns CDR1 SGHDT and CDR2 YYEEEE. CDR3 sequence: CASSLGSSYNSPLHF. The CDR3 DNA sequence: TGTGCCAGCAGCTTGGGGAGCTCCTATAATTCACCCCTCCACTTT.

This chain links TRBV4-3 with TRBJ2-1; possible D gene TRBD2, 7 bases. The germline V gene encodes CDR1 LGHNA and CDR2 YSLEER. The V end was cut by 0 bases, the J end by 8 bases, with 17 bases between. This CDR3 contains 16 residues. CDR3 sequence reads: CASSQDGAGARDEQFF. The CDR3 bases are TGCGCCAGCAGCCAAGATGGTGCGGGGGCCCGAGATGAGCAGTTCTTC.

J is TRBJ1-1 and V is TRBV7-3; D is undetermined. V lost 5 bases, J lost 2 bases, and 9 bases lay in between. This CDR3 has 13 amino acids. CDR1 is SGHTA, CDR2 FQGTGA, per germline. The CDR3 loop reads CASSVQSNTEAFF. The CDR3, as DNA: TGTGCCAGCAGCGTACAGTCAAACACTGAAGCTTTCTTT.

V and J are TRBV29-1 and TRBJ2-5, with TRBD1 identical over 7 bases. With V trimmed by 7 bases and J by 4 bases, 6 bases remained unmatched. The CDR3 has 12 amino acids. Germline CDR1 and CDR2: SQVTM and ANQGSEA. CDR3 nucleotides: TGCAGCGCCGGGGACAGCCCAGAGACCCAGTACTTC. Translating it yields CSAGDSPETQYF.

This chain joins TRBV18 and TRBJ2-7; 8 nucleotides agree with TRBD2. Germline V gene data show CDR1 as KGHSH and CDR2 as LQKENI. V shed 6 bases and J 6 bases; nucleotides not matched to a gene: 1. CDR3 length equals 11 residues. CDR3 region: CASSAGGEQYF. In nucleotides, the CDR3 is TGTGCCAGCTCGGCGGGGGGCGAGCAGTACTTC.

The genes are TRBV10-3 and TRBJ2-3; 13 bases match TRBD2. The J segment lost 3 bases and the V segment lost 6 bases, leaving 0 bases of the junction unmatched. Germline V gene lookup returns CDR1 ENHRY and CDR2 SYGVKD. This CDR3 has 14 amino acids. The CDR3: CAIRTSGGTDTQYF. In DNA form, the CDR3 reads TGTGCCATCAGGACTAGCGGGGGGACAGATACGCAGTATTTT.

The chain has TRBV5-1 and TRBJ2-7; TRBD2 aligns across 11 bases. CDR1 SGHRS and CDR2 YFSETQ come from the germline V gene. The V and J ends lost 6 bases and 0 bases, in that order; junction bases with no gene match: 11. There are 17 residues in the CDR3. The DNA for the CDR3 is TGCGCCAGCACCGCAAAAATAGCGGGGGGGAGCTCCTACGAGCAGTACGTC. Translation gives CASTAKIAGGSSYEQYV.

V gene TRBV6-1 combines with J gene TRBJ1-5; D is unclear. CDR3 length equals 14 residues. Germline V lookup: CDR1 MNHNS, CDR2 SASEGT. The V end was cut by 6 bases, the J end by 3 bases, with 12 bases between. The CDR3 sequence is CASSLSGDNQPQHF. CDR3 sequence (DNA): TGTGCCAGCAGCCTGAGCGGGGACAATCAGCCCCAGCATTTT.

The chain employs TRBV4-2 and TRBJ1-2, with 7 nucleotides matching TRBD1. This CDR3 comprises 16 residues. Germline CDR1 and CDR2: LGHNA and YNFKEQ. V lost 4 bases and J lost 2; bases outside the gene matches: 10. The CDR3 sequence: CASSPASTGLNYGYTF. CDR3 bases: TGTGCCAGCAGCCCTGCATCGACAGGGTTGAACTATGGCTACACCTTC.

V gene TRBV4-1 combines with J gene TRBJ2-5; tentatively, D is TRBD2 (5 bases). The CDR3 extends over 15 amino acids. The V gene lost 4 bases and the J gene lost 1 base, with 13 bases spanning the gap. Germline CDR1 is MGHRA and CDR2 is YSYEKL. CDR3 in amino acids: CASSLHFGSQETQYF. The CDR3 bases are TGCGCCAGCAGCCTTCATTTTGGGAGCCAAGAGACCCAGTACTTC.

This clone was seen a single time. The V and J genes are TRBV5-1 and TRBJ2-5, with D perhaps TRBD1 (5 bases). The germline V gene encodes CDR1 SGHRS and CDR2 YFSETQ. Between the trimmed V and J ends, which lost 4 bases and 5 bases, there was a span of 15 bases. This CDR3 has 14 residues. The CDR3 DNA reads as TGCGCCAGCAGCGTGGGCCCAGGGTACGAGACCCAGTACTTC. It yields the protein CASSVGPGYETQYF.

V usage is TRBV7-9 and J usage is TRBJ2-4; TRBD1 agrees at 8 bases. This CDR3 contains 12 residues. Trimming removed 5 bases from V and 11 bases from J; junction bases left unmatched: 5. The germline V gene encodes CDR1 SEHNR and CDR2 FQNEAQ (reference sequence). CDR3 in DNA: TGTGCCAGCAGCCAGACAGGGGCCGTTCAGTACTTC. This codes for CASSQTGAVQYF. The whole variable domain, remainder taken from reference TRBV7-9 and TRBJ2-4, is DTGVSQNPRHKITKRGQNVTFRCDPISEHNRLYWYRQTLGQGPEFLTYFQNEAQLEKSRLLSDRFSAERPKGSFSTLEIQRTEQGDSAMYLCASSQTGAVQYFGAGTRLSVL.